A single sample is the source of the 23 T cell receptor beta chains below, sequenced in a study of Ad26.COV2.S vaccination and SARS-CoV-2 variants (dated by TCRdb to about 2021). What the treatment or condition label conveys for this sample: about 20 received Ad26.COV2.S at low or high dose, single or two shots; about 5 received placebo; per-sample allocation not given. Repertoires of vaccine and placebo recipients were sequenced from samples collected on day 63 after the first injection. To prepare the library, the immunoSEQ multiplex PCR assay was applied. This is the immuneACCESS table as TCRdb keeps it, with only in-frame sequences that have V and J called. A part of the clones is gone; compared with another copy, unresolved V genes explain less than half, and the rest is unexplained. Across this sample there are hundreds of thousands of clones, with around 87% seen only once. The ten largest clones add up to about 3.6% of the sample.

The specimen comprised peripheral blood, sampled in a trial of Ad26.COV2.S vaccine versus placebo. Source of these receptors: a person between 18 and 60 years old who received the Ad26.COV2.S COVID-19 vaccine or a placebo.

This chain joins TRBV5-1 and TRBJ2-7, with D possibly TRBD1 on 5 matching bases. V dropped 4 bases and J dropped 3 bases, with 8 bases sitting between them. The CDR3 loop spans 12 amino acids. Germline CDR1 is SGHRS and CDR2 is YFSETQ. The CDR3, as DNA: TGCGCCAGCAGCCAAGACAGCTACGAGCAGTACTTC. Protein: CASSQDSYEQYF.

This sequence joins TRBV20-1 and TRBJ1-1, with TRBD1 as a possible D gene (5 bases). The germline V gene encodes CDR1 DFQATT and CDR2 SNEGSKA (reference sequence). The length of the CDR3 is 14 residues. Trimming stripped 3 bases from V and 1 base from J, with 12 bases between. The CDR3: CSASAGARNTEAFF. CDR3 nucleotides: TGCAGTGCTAGTGCTGGGGCGAGGAACACTGAAGCTTTCTTT.

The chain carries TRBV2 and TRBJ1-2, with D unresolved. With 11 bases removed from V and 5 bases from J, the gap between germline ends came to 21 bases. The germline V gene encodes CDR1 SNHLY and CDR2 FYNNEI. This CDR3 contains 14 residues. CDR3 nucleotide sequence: TGTGCCTCCCACGGGGAGGCCCTACCGTATGGCTACACCTTC. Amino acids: CASHGEALPYGYTF.

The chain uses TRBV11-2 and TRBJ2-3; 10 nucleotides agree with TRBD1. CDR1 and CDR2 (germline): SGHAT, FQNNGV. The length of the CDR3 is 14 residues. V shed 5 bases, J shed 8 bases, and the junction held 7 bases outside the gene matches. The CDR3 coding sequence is TGTGCCAGCAGCCAGACAGGGGGCGTTCGTACGCAGTATTTT. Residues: CASSQTGGVRTQYF.

The CDR3 sequence is CASSVGTATNEKLFF. Written as DNA, the CDR3 is TGCGCCAGCAGCGTTGGGACAGCAACTAATGAAAAACTGTTTTTT. The V call is TRBV5-1, the J call TRBJ1-4; 7 positions match TRBD1. The CDR3 totals 15 residues. The V segment lost 4 bases and the J segment 0 bases; nucleotides outside the gene matches: 3. Germline V lookup: CDR1 SGHRS, CDR2 YFSETQ.

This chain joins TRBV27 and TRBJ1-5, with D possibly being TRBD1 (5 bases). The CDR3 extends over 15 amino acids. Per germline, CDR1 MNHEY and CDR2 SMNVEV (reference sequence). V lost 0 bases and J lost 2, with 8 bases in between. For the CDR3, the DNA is TGTGCCAGCAGTTTATCAGGGGCTGGCAATCAGCCCCAGCATTTT. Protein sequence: CASSLSGAGNQPQHF.

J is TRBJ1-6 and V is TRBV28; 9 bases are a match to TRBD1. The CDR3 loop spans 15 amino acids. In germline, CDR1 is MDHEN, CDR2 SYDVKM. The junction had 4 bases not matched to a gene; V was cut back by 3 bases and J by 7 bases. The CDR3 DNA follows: TGTGCCAGCAGTTTCCCCGGACAGGGGAATTCACCCCTCCACTTT. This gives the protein CASSFPGQGNSPLHF.

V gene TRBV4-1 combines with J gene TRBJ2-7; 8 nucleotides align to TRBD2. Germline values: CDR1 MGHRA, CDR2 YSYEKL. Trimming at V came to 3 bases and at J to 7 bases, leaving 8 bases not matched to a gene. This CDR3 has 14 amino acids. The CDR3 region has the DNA TGCGCCAGCAGCCAGGCAAGGGGGACTAGAGAGCAGTACTTC. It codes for CASSQARGTREQYF.

The CDR3 sequence is CASSTMERGGSDTQYF. DNA of the CDR3: TGTGCCAGCAGTACCATGGAGCGGGGGGGCTCAGATACGCAGTATTTT. V usage is TRBV6-2 or TRBV6-3 and J usage is TRBJ2-3, with 10 positions matching TRBD2. The CDR3 is made up of 16 amino acids. Losses at the gene ends were 5 bases for V and 4 bases for J; bases not matched to a gene: 9. CDR1 and CDR2 from the germline V gene are MNHEY and SVGEGT.

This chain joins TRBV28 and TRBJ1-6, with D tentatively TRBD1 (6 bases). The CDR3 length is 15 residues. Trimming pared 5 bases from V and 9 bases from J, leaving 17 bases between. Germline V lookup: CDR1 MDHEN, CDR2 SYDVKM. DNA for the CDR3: TGTGCCAGCAGTCTCCACGGGGCAGGGGCTTCACCCCTCCACTTT. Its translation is CASSLHGAGASPLHF.

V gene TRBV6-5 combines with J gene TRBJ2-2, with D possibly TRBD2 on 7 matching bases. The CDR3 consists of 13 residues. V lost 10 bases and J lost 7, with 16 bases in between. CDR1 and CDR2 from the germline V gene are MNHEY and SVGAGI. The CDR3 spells CATSGGGHGELFF. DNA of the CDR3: TGTGCCACCTCTGGGGGGGGGCACGGGGAGCTGTTTTTT.

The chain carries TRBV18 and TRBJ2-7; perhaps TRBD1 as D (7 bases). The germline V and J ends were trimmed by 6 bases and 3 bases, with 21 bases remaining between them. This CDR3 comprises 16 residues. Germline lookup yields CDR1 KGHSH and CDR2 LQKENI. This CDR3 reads CASSEGPGQKNYEQYF. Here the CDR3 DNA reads TGTGCCAGCTCGGAGGGGCCGGGACAGAAAAACTACGAGCAGTACTTC.

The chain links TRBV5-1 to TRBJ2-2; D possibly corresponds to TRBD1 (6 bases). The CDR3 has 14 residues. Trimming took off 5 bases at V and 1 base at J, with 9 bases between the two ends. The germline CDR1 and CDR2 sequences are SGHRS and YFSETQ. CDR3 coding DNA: TGCGCCAGCAGGAGGGGACAGAACACCGGGGAGCTGTTTTTT. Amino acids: CASRRGQNTGELFF.

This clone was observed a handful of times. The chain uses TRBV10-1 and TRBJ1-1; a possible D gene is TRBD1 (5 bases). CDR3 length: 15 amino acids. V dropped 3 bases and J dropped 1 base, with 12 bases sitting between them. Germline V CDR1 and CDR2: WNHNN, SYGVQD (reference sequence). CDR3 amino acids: CASSEYGQANTEAFF. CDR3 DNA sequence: TGCGCCAGCAGTGAATACGGACAAGCGAACACTGAAGCTTTCTTT.

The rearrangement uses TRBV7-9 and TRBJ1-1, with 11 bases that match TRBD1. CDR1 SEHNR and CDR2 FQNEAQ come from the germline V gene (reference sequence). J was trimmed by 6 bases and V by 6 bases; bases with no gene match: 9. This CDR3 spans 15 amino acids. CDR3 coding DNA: TGTGCCAGCAGAATCTGGACAGGGGGCGAACCTGAAGCTTTCTTT. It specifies CASRIWTGGEPEAFF.

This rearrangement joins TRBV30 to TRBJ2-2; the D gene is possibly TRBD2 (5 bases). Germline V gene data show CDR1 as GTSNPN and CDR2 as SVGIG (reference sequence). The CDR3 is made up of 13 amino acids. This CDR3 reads CGIGSVYTGELFF. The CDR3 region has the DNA TGTGGTATCGGTAGCGTGTACACCGGGGAGCTGTTTTTT.

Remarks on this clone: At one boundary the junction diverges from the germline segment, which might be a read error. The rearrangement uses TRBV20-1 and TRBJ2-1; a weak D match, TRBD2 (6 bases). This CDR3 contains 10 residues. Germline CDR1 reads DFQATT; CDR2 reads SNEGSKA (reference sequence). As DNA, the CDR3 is TGCAGTGCTAGACGGGGGAAGTGGGTCTTC. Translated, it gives CSARRGKWVF.

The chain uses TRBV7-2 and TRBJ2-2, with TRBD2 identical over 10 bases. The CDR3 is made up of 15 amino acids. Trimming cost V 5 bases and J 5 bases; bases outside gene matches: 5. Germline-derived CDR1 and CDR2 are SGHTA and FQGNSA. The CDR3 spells CASSPGLAITGELFF. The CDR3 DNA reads TGTGCCAGCAGCCCGGGACTAGCGATTACCGGGGAGCTGTTTTTT.

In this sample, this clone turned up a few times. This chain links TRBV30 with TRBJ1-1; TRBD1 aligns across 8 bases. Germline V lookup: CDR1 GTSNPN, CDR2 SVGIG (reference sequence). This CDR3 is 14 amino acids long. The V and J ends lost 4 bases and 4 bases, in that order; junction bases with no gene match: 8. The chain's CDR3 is CAWTLGTGITEAFF. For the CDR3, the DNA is TGTGCCTGGACCTTAGGGACAGGAATCACTGAAGCTTTCTTT.

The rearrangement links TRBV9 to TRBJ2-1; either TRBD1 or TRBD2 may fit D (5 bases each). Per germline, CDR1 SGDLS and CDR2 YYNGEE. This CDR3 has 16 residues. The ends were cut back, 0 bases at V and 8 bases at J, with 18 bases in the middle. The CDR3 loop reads CASSVDGARLGDEQFF. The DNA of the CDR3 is TGTGCCAGCAGCGTAGATGGGGCCCGCCTGGGAGATGAGCAGTTCTTC.

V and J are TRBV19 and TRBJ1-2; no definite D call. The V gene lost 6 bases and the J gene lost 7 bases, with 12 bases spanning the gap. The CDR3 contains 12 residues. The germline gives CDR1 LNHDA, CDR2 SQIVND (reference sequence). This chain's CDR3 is CASSPGERGYTF. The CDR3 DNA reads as TGTGCCAGTAGCCCCGGGGAGCGTGGCTACACCTTC.

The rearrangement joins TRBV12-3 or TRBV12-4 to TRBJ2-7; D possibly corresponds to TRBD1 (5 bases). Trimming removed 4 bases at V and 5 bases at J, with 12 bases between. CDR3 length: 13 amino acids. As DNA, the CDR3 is TGTGCCAGCAGTTCAGGTACAGGCCACGAGCAGTACTTC. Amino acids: CASSSGTGHEQYF.

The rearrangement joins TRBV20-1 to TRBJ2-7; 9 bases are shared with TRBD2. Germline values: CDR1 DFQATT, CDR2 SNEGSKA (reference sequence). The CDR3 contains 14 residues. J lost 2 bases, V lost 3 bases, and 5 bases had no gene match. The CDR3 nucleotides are TGCAGTGCTAGTCGGCCTAGCGGGACCTACGAGCAGTACTTC. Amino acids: CSASRPSGTYEQYF.